This section outlines one T cell receptor beta chain sequence together with its context. This clone was seen a single time. What antigen it recognizes has not been identified. No much larger clone exists at a distance of one base, and base qualities are not known. The record originates from a study of OX40 agonist ivuxolimab in advanced cancers. A note on the overall study: Ivuxolimab was an agonistic, fully human IgG2 monoclonal antibody directed against OX40 (CD134), a costimulatory receptor. Prior anti-PD-1, anti-PD-L1 or anti-CTLA-4 therapy was permitted, and 30% to 50% of dose-escalation patients had received checkpoint inhibitors. The monotherapy dose-escalation portion (N ≈ 55 patients) of the phase I ivuxolimab trial is reported in the paper. Intravenous ivuxolimab was administered to patients every 2 weeks at six dose levels: 0.01, 0.1, 0.3, 1.5, 3 and 10 mg/kg. Peripheral TCRbeta sequencing was intended to test whether TCR sequence diversity was altered and clonal T-cell expansion was caused by ivuxolimab. Of the approximately 50 dose-escalation patients, hepatocellular carcinoma was present in about 20, melanoma in approximately 15, renal cell carcinoma in 9 and head and neck cancer in 9. Partial responses occurred in three dose-escalation patients, of whom one had hepatocellular carcinoma and two had cutaneous melanoma. In the dose-escalation cohort, around 80% of patients were male, and the mean age was 60 years with a range of roughly 20 to 79. Study-wide findings and limitations: In the 0.1-3.0 mg/kg groups, partial responders were among the patients with the lowest normalized peripheral clonal expansion, particularly in CD8+ T cells. After ivuxolimab, CD8+ T cells had more expanded clones than CD4+ T cells on average. Low levels of normalized T-cell clonal expansion were also shown by some nonresponding patients. Which antigens the clonally expanded peripheral T cells were specific for was not determined. Clonal expansion of both CD4+ and CD8+ blood T cells was observed from baseline to week 6 at doses 0.1 to 3.0 mg/kg.

To sequence the TCRbeta CDR3 region, genomic DNA was isolated from the sorted cells. The immunoSEQ Assay was used to sequence the TCRbeta CDR3 regions. TCRdb retrieved this table from immuneACCESS and kept in-frame rearrangements only. Not all clones are present; in checked studies, unresolved V genes account for under half, and no reason is known for the remainder. The sample table holds roughly 75,000 clones, of which 86% were seen once. 1.1% of the sample is taken by the ten largest. The trial excluded patients who had a history of autoimmune disease or were on systemic immunosuppression. In every dose cohort, peripheral blood was drawn for TCR sequencing at baseline, cycle 4 day 1, and cycle 7 day 1. Samples came from an open-label, multicenter, first-in-human phase I dose-escalation trial of ivuxolimab. The trial enrolled adults with locally advanced or metastatic head and neck squamous cell, hepatocellular, melanoma or renal cell carcinoma. Before TCR sequencing, CD4+ T cells and CD8+ T cells from peripheral blood were sorted into separate populations.

The CDR3 holds 15 amino acids from the cysteine to the phenylalanine. This entry keeps only the CDR3 DNA: 45 bases, framed from base 1. V loses 7 bases of germline sequence and J loses 1 base, and the interval between the two ends is 17 bases. CDR1 LNHDA and CDR2 SQIVND are derived from the germline V gene (reference sequence). This sequence originates from an adult with an advanced solid tumor such as melanoma, head and neck, liver or kidney cancer. The chain is assembled from TRBV19 and TRBJ2-7, and TRBD1 may be the D gene, going by 5 matching bases. The sequenced sample was CD4+ or CD8+ T cells sorted from blood, obtained in a trial of the OX40 agonist ivuxolimab. For the CDR3, the sequence is CASKKSRGYSYEQYF. The DNA reads TGTGCCAGTAAAAAAAGTAGGGGTTATTCCTACGAGCAGTACTTC.